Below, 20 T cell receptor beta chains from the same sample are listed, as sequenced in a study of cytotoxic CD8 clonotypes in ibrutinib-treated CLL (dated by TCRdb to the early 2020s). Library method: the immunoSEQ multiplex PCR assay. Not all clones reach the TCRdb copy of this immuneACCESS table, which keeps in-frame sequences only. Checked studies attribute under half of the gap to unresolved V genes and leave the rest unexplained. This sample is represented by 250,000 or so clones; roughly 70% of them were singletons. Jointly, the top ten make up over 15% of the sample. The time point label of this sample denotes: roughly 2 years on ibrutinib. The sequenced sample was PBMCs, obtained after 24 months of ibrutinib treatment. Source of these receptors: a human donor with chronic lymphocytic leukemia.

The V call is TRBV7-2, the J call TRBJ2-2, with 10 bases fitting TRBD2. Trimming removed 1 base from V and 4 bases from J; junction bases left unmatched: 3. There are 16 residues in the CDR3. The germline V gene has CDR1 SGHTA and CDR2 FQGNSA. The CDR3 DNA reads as TGTGCCAGCAGCTTAGAAGCGGGAGGGCCCACCGGGGAGCTGTTTTTT. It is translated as CASSLEAGGPTGELFF.

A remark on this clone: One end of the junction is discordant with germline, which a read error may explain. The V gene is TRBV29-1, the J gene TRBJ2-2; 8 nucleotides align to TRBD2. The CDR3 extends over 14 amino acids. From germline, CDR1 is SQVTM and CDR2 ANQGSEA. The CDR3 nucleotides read TGCAGCGTTCAAGAGTGGCGGGAGGTCGGGGAGCTGTTTTTT. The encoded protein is CSVQEWREVGELFF.

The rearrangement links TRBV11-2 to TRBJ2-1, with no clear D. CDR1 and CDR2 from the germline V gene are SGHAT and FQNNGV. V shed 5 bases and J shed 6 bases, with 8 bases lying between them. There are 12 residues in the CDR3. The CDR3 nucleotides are TGTGCCAGCAGCACCTCAACCAATGAGCAGTTCTTC. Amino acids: CASSTSTNEQFF.

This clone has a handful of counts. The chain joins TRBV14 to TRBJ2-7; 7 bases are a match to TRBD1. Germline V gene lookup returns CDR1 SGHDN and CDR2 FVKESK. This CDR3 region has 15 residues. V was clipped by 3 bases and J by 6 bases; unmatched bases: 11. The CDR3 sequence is CASSHRDRASSEQYF. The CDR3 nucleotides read TGTGCCAGCAGCCATCGAGACAGGGCTTCTTCCGAGCAGTACTTC.

The chain's CDR3 is CASSSGPHSYEQYF. The CDR3, as DNA: TGTGCCAGCAGCTCGGGACCCCACTCCTACGAGCAGTACTTC. The chain joins TRBV21-1 to TRBJ2-7. TRBV21-1 is assigned pseudogene status. The CDR3 runs 14 residues.

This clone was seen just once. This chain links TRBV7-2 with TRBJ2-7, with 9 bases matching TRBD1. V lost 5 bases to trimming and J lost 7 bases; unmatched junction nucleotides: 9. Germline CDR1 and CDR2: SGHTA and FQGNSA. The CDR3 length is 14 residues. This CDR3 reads CASSPTRDRDEQYF. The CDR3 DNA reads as TGTGCCAGCAGCCCCACCAGGGACAGGGATGAGCAGTACTTC.

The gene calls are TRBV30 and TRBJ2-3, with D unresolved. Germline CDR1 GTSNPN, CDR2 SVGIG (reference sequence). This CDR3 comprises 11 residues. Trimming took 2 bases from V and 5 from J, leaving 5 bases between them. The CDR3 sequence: CAWSFRDTQYF. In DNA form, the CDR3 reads TGTGCCTGGAGTTTTAGAGATACGCAGTATTTT.

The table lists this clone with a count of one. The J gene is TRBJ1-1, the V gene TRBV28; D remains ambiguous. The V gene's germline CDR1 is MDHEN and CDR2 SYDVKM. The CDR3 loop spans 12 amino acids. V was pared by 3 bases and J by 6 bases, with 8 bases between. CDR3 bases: TGTGCCAGCAGTTTGACCCACGCTGAAGCTTTCTTT. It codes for CASSLTHAEAFF.

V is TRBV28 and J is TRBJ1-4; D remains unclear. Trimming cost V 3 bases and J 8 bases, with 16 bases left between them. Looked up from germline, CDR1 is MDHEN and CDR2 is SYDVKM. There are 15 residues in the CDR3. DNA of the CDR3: TGTGCCAGCAGTTTTCGACGGGGAAGTTCGGAAAAACTGTTTTTT. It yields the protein CASSFRRGSSEKLFF.

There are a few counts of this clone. Here the CDR3 DNA reads TGTGCCAGCAGTCGACAGGGCATGAGCGGGAGTGACTACCAAGAGACCCAGTACTTC. Protein product: CASSRQGMSGSDYQETQYF. The chain uses TRBV28 and TRBJ2-5; D might be TRBD2 (8 bases). Germline CDR1 is MDHEN and CDR2 is SYDVKM. The CDR3 totals 19 residues. Trimming stripped 5 bases from V and 0 bases from J, with 25 bases between.

CDR3 sequence reads: CASSLTGGAGLYNEQFF. The CDR3 DNA sequence: TGTGCCAGCAGCTTAACCGGCGGAGCGGGACTATACAATGAGCAGTTCTTC. J is TRBJ2-1 and V is TRBV7-3, with 7 nucleotides matching TRBD2. This CDR3 is built from 17 residues. J lost 4 bases, V lost 0 bases, and 9 bases had no gene match. From germline, CDR1 is SGHTA and CDR2 FQGTGA.

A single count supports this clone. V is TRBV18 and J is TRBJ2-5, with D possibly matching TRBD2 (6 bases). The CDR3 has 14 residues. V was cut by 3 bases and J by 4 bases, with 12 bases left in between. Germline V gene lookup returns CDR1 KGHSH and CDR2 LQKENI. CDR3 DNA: TGTGCCAGCTCACCTGTGGGGGGTCGAGAGACCCAGTACTTC. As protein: CASSPVGGRETQYF.

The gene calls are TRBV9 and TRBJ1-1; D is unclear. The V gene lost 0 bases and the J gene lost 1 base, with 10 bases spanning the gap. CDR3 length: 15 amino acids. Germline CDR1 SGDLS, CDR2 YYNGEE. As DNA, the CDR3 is TGTGCCAGCAGCGTAGGAGAGGGAAGGAACACTGAAGCTTTCTTT. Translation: CASSVGEGRNTEAFF.

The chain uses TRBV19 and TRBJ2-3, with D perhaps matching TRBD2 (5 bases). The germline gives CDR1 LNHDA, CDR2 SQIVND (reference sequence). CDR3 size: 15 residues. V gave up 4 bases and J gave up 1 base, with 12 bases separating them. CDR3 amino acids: CASSKAKEGTDTQYF. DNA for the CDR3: TGTGCCAGTAGTAAGGCGAAGGAGGGCACAGATACGCAGTATTTT.

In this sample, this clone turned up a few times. The CDR3 DNA reads as TGTGCCAGCAGCTTAACAGGGACAGACTACAATGAGCAGTTCTTC. Translating gives CASSLTGTDYNEQFF. The V call is TRBV7-3, the J call TRBJ2-1; the match to TRBD1 covers 7 bases. The V gene's germline CDR1 is SGHTA and CDR2 FQGTGA. V gave up 0 bases and J gave up 3 bases; unmatched junction bases: 2. This CDR3 spans 15 amino acids.

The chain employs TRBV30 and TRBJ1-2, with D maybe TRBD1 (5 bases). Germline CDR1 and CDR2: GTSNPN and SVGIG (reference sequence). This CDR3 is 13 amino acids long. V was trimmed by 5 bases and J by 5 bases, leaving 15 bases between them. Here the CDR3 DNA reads TGTGCCTGGCATAGGGGATCTTTGTATGGCTACACCTTC. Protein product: CAWHRGSLYGYTF.

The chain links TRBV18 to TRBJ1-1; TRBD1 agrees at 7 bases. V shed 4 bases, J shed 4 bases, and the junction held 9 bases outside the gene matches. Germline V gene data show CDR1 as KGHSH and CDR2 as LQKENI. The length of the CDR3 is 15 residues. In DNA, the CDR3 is TGTGCCAGCTCACTCGACACCGACAGGGCCACTGAAGCTTTCTTT. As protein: CASSLDTDRATEAFF.

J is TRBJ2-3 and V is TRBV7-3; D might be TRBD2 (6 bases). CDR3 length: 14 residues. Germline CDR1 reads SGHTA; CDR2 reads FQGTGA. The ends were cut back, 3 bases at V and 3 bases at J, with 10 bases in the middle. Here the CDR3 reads CASSLIGGTDTQYF. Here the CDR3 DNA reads TGTGCCAGCAGCTTGATTGGAGGGACAGATACGCAGTATTTT.

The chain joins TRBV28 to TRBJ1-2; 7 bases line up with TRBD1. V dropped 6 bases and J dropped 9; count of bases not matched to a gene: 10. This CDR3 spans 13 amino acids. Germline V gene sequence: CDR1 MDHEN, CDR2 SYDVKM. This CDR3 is CASRKDRAKSYTF. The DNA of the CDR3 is TGTGCCAGCAGAAAAGACAGGGCCAAAAGCTACACCTTC.

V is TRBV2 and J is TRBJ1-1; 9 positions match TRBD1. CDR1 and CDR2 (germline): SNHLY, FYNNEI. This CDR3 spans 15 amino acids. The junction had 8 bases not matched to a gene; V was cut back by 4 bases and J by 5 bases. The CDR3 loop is CASSAMGQGRTEAFF. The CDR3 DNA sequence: TGTGCCAGCAGTGCGATGGGACAGGGACGTACTGAAGCTTTCTTT. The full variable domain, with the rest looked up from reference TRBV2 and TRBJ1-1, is EPEVTQTPSHQVTQMGQEVILRCVPISNHLYFYWYRQILGQKVEFLVSFYNNEISEKSEIFDDQFSVERPDGSNFTLKIRSTKLEDSAMYFCASSAMGQGRTEAFFGQGTRLTVV.